These 22 T cell receptor beta chains came from one sample sequenced in a study of cytomegalovirus exposure and HLA in healthy donors. Primers for the PCR totalled 60 Vbeta and 13 Jbeta. Clones were sequenced by immunoSEQ multiplex PCR, and TCRdb holds only the in-frame ones, with some missing. The sample holds about 150,000 clones, 65% to 80% seen once. Sequencing was done on a sample of PBMCs. The receptors come from a man younger than 35 in good health and CMV-seronegative.

The V and J genes are TRBV7-2 and TRBJ1-6, with unresolved D. Germline V gene data show CDR1 as SGHTA and CDR2 as FQGNSA. Trimming left V 3 bases short and J 8 bases short, with 14 bases between. The CDR3 consists of 15 residues. CDR3 DNA: TGTGCCAGCAGCTTGGGAAATCCGGGGTATTCACCCCTCCACTTT. Its protein is CASSLGNPGYSPLHF. Supplemented by reference TRBV7-2 and TRBJ1-6, the full variable domain reads GAGVSQSPSNKVTEKGKDVELRCDPISGHTALYWYRQSLGQGLEFLIYFQGNSAPDKSGLPSDRFSAERTGGSVSTLTIQRTQQEDSAVYLCASSLGNPGYSPLHFGNGTRLTVT.

The chain joins TRBV29-1 to TRBJ2-3; TRBD1 matches at 9 bases. Trimming took 7 bases from V and 4 from J; bases not matched to a gene: 9. Germline V gene lookup returns CDR1 SQVTM and CDR2 ANQGSEA. This CDR3 has 14 amino acids. The CDR3 region is CSAEDRGGADTQYF. DNA of the CDR3: TGCAGCGCCGAGGACAGGGGAGGCGCAGATACGCAGTATTTT.

The chain combines TRBV28 with TRBJ2-2; 9 bases align to TRBD1. Germline CDR1 MDHEN, CDR2 SYDVKM. Losses at the gene ends were 5 bases for V and 1 base for J; bases not matched to a gene: 5. The CDR3 covers 16 residues. As DNA, the CDR3 is TGTGCCAGCAGTGTACCGGGACAGGGGAACACCGGGGAGCTGTTTTTT. It specifies CASSVPGQGNTGELFF.

The chain joins TRBV7-6 to TRBJ1-1; D is possibly TRBD1 (6 bases). Germline V gives CDR1 SGHVS, CDR2 FNYEAQ. The V and J ends lost 1 base and 1 base respectively, with 10 bases between them. The CDR3 covers 15 residues. This chain's CDR3 is CASSLVTRGNTEAFF. DNA of the CDR3: TGTGCCAGCAGCTTAGTTACCAGGGGGAACACTGAAGCTTTCTTT.

V and J are TRBV6-5 and TRBJ1-1; no reliable D call. Trimming removed 8 bases at V and 0 bases at J, with 10 bases between. CDR1 is MNHEY and CDR2 is SVGAGI in the germline V gene. The CDR3 covers 13 residues. CDR3 residues: CASRAGLNTEAFF. The DNA of the CDR3 is TGTGCCAGCCGAGCGGGGTTGAACACTGAAGCTTTCTTT.

The chain carries TRBV7-8 and TRBJ2-1, with 10 bases fitting TRBD2. The V and J ends lost 3 bases and 7 bases, in that order; junction bases with no gene match: 6. There are 15 residues in the CDR3. The germline V gene has CDR1 SGHVS and CDR2 FQNEAQ. The CDR3 coding sequence is TGTGCCAGCAGCTTCCAGCGGGGGGGCCTGAATGAGCAGTTCTTC. Translation: CASSFQRGGLNEQFF.

This chain joins TRBV15 and TRBJ2-2; D is ambiguous. V was trimmed by 5 bases and J by 2 bases, leaving 27 bases between them. The CDR3 sequence is 20 residues long. Per germline, CDR1 LNHNV and CDR2 YYDKDF (reference sequence). CDR3 loop: CATSRDTVSAWRTNTGELFF. CDR3 DNA sequence: TGTGCCACCAGCCGTGATACGGTTTCAGCGTGGCGAACTAACACCGGGGAGCTGTTTTTT.

V gene TRBV7-2 combines with J gene TRBJ2-7; D perhaps matches TRBD2 (6 bases). There are 18 residues in the CDR3. V was clipped by 2 bases and J by 3 bases, with 23 bases between them. The germline V gene has CDR1 SGHTA and CDR2 FQGNSA. The CDR3 region is CASSLTREILSILYEQYF. In nucleotides, the CDR3 is TGTGCCAGCAGCTTAACCCGGGAGATCCTCTCCATCCTCTACGAGCAGTACTTC.

This chain links TRBV6-5 with TRBJ2-7; 7 nucleotides match TRBD1. Per the germline V gene, CDR1 is MNHEY and CDR2 is SVGAGI. Losses at the gene ends were 6 bases for V and 5 bases for J; bases not matched to a gene: 10. This CDR3 spans 14 amino acids. CDR3 nucleotide sequence: TGTGCCAGCAGACAACTAGGGGGCCTTCACGAGCAGTACTTC. Encoded protein: CASRQLGGLHEQYF.

CDR3 DNA: TGCGCCAGCAGCTTTGGGGGCGCGGGGGAGCAGTACGTC. Translated: CASSFGGAGEQYV. The rearrangement uses TRBV5-1 and TRBJ2-7; D may correspond to TRBD1 or TRBD2 (6 bases each). Per germline, CDR1 SGHRS and CDR2 YFSETQ. The CDR3 is made up of 13 amino acids. V dropped 2 bases and J dropped 7 bases, with 13 bases sitting between them.

The rearrangement joins TRBV6-5 to TRBJ2-7; 7 bases agree with TRBD1. V shed 10 bases, J shed 0 bases, and the junction held 6 bases outside the gene matches. The germline gives CDR1 MNHEY, CDR2 SVGAGI. This CDR3 is built from 13 residues. This chain's CDR3 is CATSRQGSYEQYV. As DNA, the CDR3 is TGTGCCACCTCTCGACAGGGCTCCTACGAGCAGTACGTC.

The rearrangement joins TRBV5-1 to TRBJ1-2; D may be TRBD1 (5 bases). The CDR3 spans 17 residues. V lost 4 bases to trimming and J lost 4 bases, with 23 bases between them. Germline V gene data show CDR1 as SGHRS and CDR2 as YFSETQ. This CDR3 reads CASSPPGRTGDGYGYTF. The CDR3 region has the DNA TGCGCCAGCAGCCCCCCGGGACGGACGGGGGATGGCTATGGCTACACCTTC.

The DNA of the CDR3 is TGTGCCAGCAGCGTAGACGTCAGACAGACCTACGAGCAGTACTTC. As protein: CASSVDVRQTYEQYF. The chain joins TRBV9 to TRBJ2-7; TRBD1 might be the D (5 bases). CDR1 and CDR2 from the germline V gene are SGDLS and YYNGEE. With 0 bases removed from V and 2 bases from J, the gap between germline ends came to 12 bases. The CDR3 is made up of 15 amino acids.

This clone occurred a few times. The J gene is TRBJ1-2, the V gene TRBV5-4, with 10 bases lining up with TRBD1. Trimming at V came to 1 base and at J to 3 bases, leaving 3 bases not matched to a gene. Germline CDR1 SGHNT, CDR2 YYREEE (reference sequence). This CDR3 has 15 amino acids. The CDR3 sequence is CASSLPGQGDYGYTF. The DNA of the CDR3 is TGTGCCAGCAGCTTGCCCGGACAGGGGGACTATGGCTACACCTTC. Together with reference TRBV5-4 and TRBJ1-2, the CDR3 gives the full variable domain: ETGVTQSPTHLIKTRGQQVTLRCSSQSGHNTVSWYQQALGQGPQFIFQYYREEENGRGNFPPRFSGLQFPNYSSELNVNALELDDSALYLCASSLPGQGDYGYTFGSGTRLTVV.

The chain carries TRBV19 and TRBJ2-4; weak D call: TRBD2 (8 bases). V was cut by 4 bases and J by 2 bases, with 24 bases left in between. Germline V gene data show CDR1 as LNHDA and CDR2 as SQIVND (reference sequence). The CDR3 contains 19 residues. This CDR3 is CASSNGGGGQVAPKNIQYF. The DNA of the CDR3 is TGTGCCAGTAGTAACGGGGGGGGAGGACAGGTAGCTCCCAAAAACATTCAGTACTTC.

The chain has TRBV7-2 and TRBJ1-2, with D hard to call. The ends were cut back, 2 bases at V and 6 bases at J, with 10 bases in the middle. CDR1 is SGHTA, CDR2 FQGNSA, per germline. This CDR3 has 13 amino acids. The CDR3 is CASSLQALHGYTF. The CDR3 DNA reads as TGTGCCAGCAGCTTACAGGCGCTCCATGGCTACACCTTC. Using reference TRBV7-2 and TRBJ1-2 for the parts outside the CDR3, the full variable domain is GAGVSQSPSNKVTEKGKDVELRCDPISGHTALYWYRQSLGQGLEFLIYFQGNSAPDKSGLPSDRFSAERTGGSVSTLTIQRTQQEDSAVYLCASSLQALHGYTFGSGTRLTVV.

This clone turned up a few times. The chain combines TRBV2 with TRBJ1-1, with a tentative D call TRBD1 (6 bases). The CDR3 runs to 17 residues. Deletions cut 1 base from V and 4 bases from J, with 19 bases between. Germline CDR1 reads SNHLY; CDR2 reads FYNNEI. The CDR3 coding sequence is TGTGCCAGCAGTGAAGACTCCCCACAGGGTTTAGGCACTGAAGCTTTCTTT. This sequence encodes CASSEDSPQGLGTEAFF.

The chain recombines TRBV15 with TRBJ2-6; D may be TRBD1 (5 bases). Germline V gives CDR1 LNHNV, CDR2 YYDKDF (reference sequence). The CDR3 totals 18 residues. Trimming pared 5 bases from V and 2 bases from J, leaving 19 bases between. In nucleotides, the CDR3 is TGTGCCACCAGCGAAGTGCAGGGAAGTTTAACTGGGGCCAACGTCCTGACTTTC. Protein: CATSEVQGSLTGANVLTF.

The chain carries TRBV18 and TRBJ2-5; possibly TRBD2 for D (5 bases). The CDR3 is 16 residues long. V was shortened by 0 bases and J by 9 bases, with 20 bases between the two germline ends. The germline gives CDR1 KGHSH, CDR2 LQKENI. CDR3 sequence reads: CASSPPGAGGTAPQYF. The CDR3 DNA sequence: TGTGCCAGCTCACCACCGGGTGCCGGAGGTACGGCGCCCCAGTACTTC.

This clone was recorded only once. The rearrangement uses TRBV4-2 and TRBJ2-6; D not certain. The CDR3 is made up of 16 amino acids. CDR1 is LGHNA, CDR2 YNFKEQ, per germline. V lost 0 bases and J lost 0, with 6 bases in between. CDR3 in amino acids: CASSQDLSSGANVLTF. The DNA for the CDR3 is TGTGCCAGCAGCCAAGATCTCAGCTCTGGGGCCAACGTCCTGACTTTC.

This chain joins TRBV27 and TRBJ1-2; TRBD1 matches 7 bases. CDR1 is MNHEY, CDR2 SMNVEV, per germline (reference sequence). The length of the CDR3 is 17 residues. V shed 0 bases and J 7 bases; nucleotides not matched to a gene: 14. CDR3 in DNA: TGTGCCAGCAGTTTATCGGGGGTGGGACAGTTTTCTTTTGGCTACACCTTC. Translation gives CASSLSGVGQFSFGYTF.

In this sample, this clone turned up once. The same CDR3 arises from other DNA sequences in this sample as well. The J gene is TRBJ2-1, the V gene TRBV6-1; D perhaps matches TRBD1 (6 bases). CDR1 and CDR2 from the germline V gene are MNHNS and SASEGT. The CDR3 is 14 amino acids. V was cut by 4 bases and J by 8 bases, with 15 bases left in between. CDR3 sequence (DNA): TGTGCCAGCAGTGCAAGAGGTGGGACACATGAGCAGTTCTTC. Translation: CASSARGGTHEQFF.